A single sample gave rise to the 8 T cell receptor beta chains below, sequenced in a study of T cell repertoires in cytomegalovirus infection. TCRdb passed the reads through MiXCR, listing each CDR3 protein once. The sample gives a few hundred thousand distinct CDR3 sequences, around two fifths of which show up once; around 48% is in the top ten. These receptors have no identified antigens. The input for sequencing was cultured PBMCs, taken from culture after CMV antigen stimulation. The receptors originated from a human donor in good health (CMV status not recorded). Some clones in this sample may be carry-over from other donors' samples.

The rearrangement links TRBV7-2 to TRBJ2-5; 8 nucleotides agree with TRBD2. The junction had 11 bases not matched to a gene; V was cut back by 4 bases and J by 7 bases. The CDR3 consists of 15 residues. CDR1 and CDR2 (germline): SGHTA, FQGNSA. CDR3 DNA: TGTGCCAGCAGCTACAATACGGGGGGGCCGGGGACCCAGTACTTC. Its protein is CASSYNTGGPGTQYF.

The V gene is TRBV3-1, the J gene TRBJ1-5, with 10 bases matching TRBD1. Germline CDR1 is LGHDT and CDR2 is YNNKEL (reference sequence). The CDR3 loop spans 18 amino acids. With V trimmed by 5 bases and J by 4 bases, 14 bases remained unmatched. CDR3 sequence reads: CASSYGPPGQGTNQPQHF. CDR3 nucleotides: TGTGCCAGCAGCTATGGACCCCCGGGACAGGGGACTAATCAGCCCCAGCATTTT.

This clonotype was detected a few times. The chain employs TRBV7-2 and TRBJ1-3; 7 positions agree with TRBD1. Germline CDR1 reads SGHTA; CDR2 reads FQGNSA. V dropped 2 bases and J dropped 2; count of bases not matched to a gene: 9. The CDR3 covers 17 residues. CDR3 in DNA: TGTGCCAGCAGCTTACGGCAGGGGGGGTCCGCTGGAAACACCATATATTTT. Residues: CASSLRQGGSAGNTIYF.

This clonotype occurred a few times. Here the CDR3 reads CASSPFWRRRETQYF. As DNA, the CDR3 is TGCGCCAGCAGCCCCTTCTGGCGGCGTCGTGAGACCCAGTACTTC. The chain employs TRBV4-1 and TRBJ2-5; D remains ambiguous. The CDR3 spans 15 residues. The ends were cut back, 4 bases at V and 5 bases at J, with 17 bases in the middle. Germline assignment: CDR1 MGHRA and CDR2 YSYEKL.

The J gene is TRBJ2-7, the V gene TRBV2; the D gene is possibly TRBD1 (6 bases). The germline V and J ends were trimmed by 4 bases and 6 bases, with 13 bases remaining between them. Germline-derived CDR1 and CDR2 are SNHLY and FYNNEI. The CDR3 spans 13 residues. The CDR3 here is CASSGTGIGEQYF. In DNA form, the CDR3 reads TGTGCCAGCAGTGGAACAGGGATAGGCGAGCAGTACTTC.

The J gene is TRBJ2-2, the V gene TRBV5-5, with D possibly being TRBD1 or TRBD2 (5 bases each). The length of the CDR3 is 15 residues. CDR1 and CDR2 from the germline V gene are SGHKS and YYEKEE (reference sequence). Deletions cut 0 bases from V and 7 bases from J, with 13 bases between. The chain's CDR3 is CASSLASGRGGELFF. In DNA form, the CDR3 reads TGTGCCAGCAGCTTGGCCTCGGGGCGCGGCGGGGAGCTGTTTTTT.

The gene calls are TRBV12-3 or TRBV12-4 and TRBJ1-1; D perhaps matches TRBD1 (5 bases). The CDR3 is 14 amino acids. V was clipped by 7 bases and J by 1 base, with 13 bases between them. The CDR3 nucleotides read TGTGCCAGCACCGCGGGACTCCCGAACACTGAAGCTTTCTTT. Its protein product is CASTAGLPNTEAFF.

This chain links TRBV7-4 with TRBJ2-1, with D perhaps matching TRBD2 (5 bases). The V end lost 1 base, the J end lost 4 bases, and 14 bases lay between the germline ends. This CDR3 spans 16 amino acids. CDR1 SGHVT and CDR2 SQSDAQ come from the germline V gene. The CDR3 loop reads CASSLVLTTEYNEQFF. The CDR3 DNA sequence: TGTGCCAGCAGCTTAGTTTTGACTACCGAGTACAATGAGCAGTTCTTC.